The 32 T cell receptor beta chains reported below all come from one sample, sequenced in a study of T cell responses to AZD1222 COVID-19 vaccine. The repertoire was sequenced with immunoSEQ multiplex PCR; TCRdb's copy has only in-frame clones and lacks some. The sample lists roughly 130,000 clones, 94% occurring once. The material was peripheral blood, obtained on day 0 of AZD1222 vaccination. The receptors originated from an adult in good health.

The V gene is TRBV4-1, the J gene TRBJ2-5; D possibly uses TRBD1 or TRBD2 (5 bases each). This CDR3 contains 15 residues. Germline values: CDR1 MGHRA, CDR2 YSYEKL. V lost 4 bases and J lost 0, with 12 bases in between. In DNA, the CDR3 is TGCGCCAGCAGCCGAACCGGGACGAACCAAGAGACCCAGTACTTC. This encodes CASSRTGTNQETQYF.

The chain carries TRBV7-2 and TRBJ1-2; D uncertain. The V and J ends lost 0 bases and 1 base respectively, with 6 bases between them. The CDR3 is made up of 14 amino acids. Germline CDR1 reads SGHTA; CDR2 reads FQGNSA. In DNA, the CDR3 is TGTGCCAGCAGCTTAGCAGGGCTTAACTATGGCTACACCTTC. This gives the protein CASSLAGLNYGYTF.

This clone was seen only once. V is TRBV5-8 and J is TRBJ2-3; TRBD2 aligns across 9 bases. CDR3 size: 13 residues. V trimming: 4 bases; J trimming: 7 bases; junction bases outside the gene matches: 4. From germline, CDR1 is SGHTS and CDR2 YDEGEE. CDR3 DNA: TGTGCCAGCAGCGCCGGGACTAGCAATACGCAGTATTTT. Translating it yields CASSAGTSNTQYF.

The chain recombines TRBV27 with TRBJ1-1; D possibly corresponds to TRBD1 (6 bases). CDR3 length: 13 amino acids. The V end was cut by 5 bases, the J end by 4 bases, with 11 bases between. Germline-derived CDR1 and CDR2 are MNHEY and SMNVEV (reference sequence). The DNA of the CDR3 is TGTGCCAGCAGTCTAGGGACACTCACTGAAGCTTTCTTT. Residues: CASSLGTLTEAFF.

This clone appeared a single time. The chain recombines TRBV19 with TRBJ2-1, with TRBD2 matching 14 bases. The CDR3 runs 18 residues. Per the germline V gene, CDR1 is LNHDA and CDR2 is SQIVND (reference sequence). Germline trimming cut 3 bases from V and 8 bases from J; bases unmatched to any gene: 12. CDR3 amino acids: CASSIHTSTSGRADEQFF. CDR3 in DNA: TGTGCCAGTAGTATCCATACTTCGACTAGCGGGAGGGCGGATGAGCAGTTCTTC.

The chain couples TRBV9 to TRBJ1-4, with 12 bases matching TRBD1. The CDR3 has 16 amino acids. V was clipped by 4 bases and J by 8 bases; unmatched bases: 9. CDR1 is SGDLS and CDR2 is YYNGEE in the germline V gene. This CDR3 is CASSPLPGQGAEKLFF. DNA for the CDR3: TGTGCCAGCAGCCCCTTGCCGGGACAGGGGGCCGAAAAACTGTTTTTT.

In its sample, this clone was seen once. V usage is TRBV27 and J usage is TRBJ2-2; 9 bases align to TRBD1. The ends lost 5 bases at V and 3 bases at J; junction bases unmatched: 16. This CDR3 spans 19 amino acids. Per the germline V gene, CDR1 is MNHEY and CDR2 is SMNVEV (reference sequence). For the CDR3, the DNA is TGTGCCAGCAGTCCGGGACAGGGCAGCTGGGTAGGATACACCGGGGAGCTGTTTTTT. Protein sequence: CASSPGQGSWVGYTGELFF.

The chain is built from TRBV12-5 and TRBJ1-2, with 11 bases matching TRBD1. The J segment lost 1 base and the V segment lost 0 bases, leaving 4 bases of the junction unmatched. This CDR3 region has 17 residues. The germline V gene has CDR1 LGHNT and CDR2 FRNRAP. CDR3 sequence: CASGLVRTGGINYGYTF. The CDR3 bases are TGTGCTAGTGGTTTGGTACGGACAGGGGGCATTAACTATGGCTACACCTTC.

This rearrangement joins TRBV2 to TRBJ2-3, with a possible D match to TRBD1 (5 bases). In germline, CDR1 is SNHLY, CDR2 FYNNEI. The V end lost 8 bases, the J end lost 1 base, and 10 bases lay between the germline ends. The CDR3 has 13 amino acids. CDR3 region: CASLWGRTDTQYF. DNA of the CDR3: TGTGCCAGCCTTTGGGGCCGCACAGATACGCAGTATTTT. The complete variable domain, with remaining parts taken from reference TRBV2 and TRBJ2-3, reads EPEVTQTPSHQVTQMGQEVILRCVPISNHLYFYWYRQILGQKVEFLVSFYNNEISEKSEIFDDQFSVERPDGSNFTLKIRSTKLEDSAMYFCASLWGRTDTQYFGPGTRLTVL.

The rearrangement links TRBV7-2 to TRBJ2-5; 11 nucleotides match TRBD2. The CDR3 has 15 amino acids. CDR1 SGHTA and CDR2 FQGNSA come from the germline V gene. V dropped 1 base and J dropped 5; count of bases not matched to a gene: 3. CDR3 in amino acids: CASSLGLAGLETQYF. The DNA of the CDR3 is TGTGCCAGCAGCTTAGGACTAGCGGGATTGGAGACCCAGTACTTC.

The genes are TRBV6-6 and TRBJ2-7; TRBD2 matches 7 bases. V shed 6 bases and J 7 bases; nucleotides not matched to a gene: 12. The length of the CDR3 is 14 residues. Germline V gene sequence: CDR1 MNHNY, CDR2 SVGAGI (reference sequence). Here the CDR3 DNA reads TGTGCCAGCAGGATGGGGGAGGGCCGGAAGGAGCAGTACTTC. It codes for CASRMGEGRKEQYF.

This clone was seen once. The rearrangement links TRBV6-5 to TRBJ2-1; perhaps TRBD2 as D (7 bases). There are 15 residues in the CDR3. V was pared by 10 bases and J by 0 bases, with 16 bases between. Germline CDR1 and CDR2: MNHEY and SVGAGI. In DNA form, the CDR3 reads TGTGCCACGATGGGCGGGGGCAGCTCCTACAATGAGCAGTTCTTC. This gives the protein CATMGGGSSYNEQFF.

This sequence joins TRBV7-2 and TRBJ2-5, with D possibly TRBD1 on 5 matching bases. V lost 5 bases and J 9 bases, leaving 16 bases between the germline ends. Per germline, CDR1 SGHTA and CDR2 FQGNSA. The CDR3 length is 13 residues. CDR3 DNA: TGTGCCAGCAGCCCCCCCTCAGGGTATTCCCAGTACTTC. The encoded protein is CASSPPSGYSQYF.

This clone was observed a single time. The same CDR3 arises from other DNA sequences in this sample as well. The J gene is TRBJ1-2, the V gene TRBV30, with D tentatively TRBD1 (5 bases). Germline lookup yields CDR1 GTSNPN and CDR2 SVGIG (reference sequence). The CDR3 spans 11 residues. The V and J ends lost 0 bases and 7 bases respectively, with 6 bases between them. The CDR3 region is CAWSVGGGYTF. For the CDR3, the DNA is TGTGCCTGGAGTGTTGGGGGTGGCTACACCTTC.

V is TRBV5-6 and J is TRBJ2-7; possibly TRBD1 for D (6 bases). Germline V gene data show CDR1 as SGHDT and CDR2 as YYEEEE. This CDR3 is 13 amino acids long. With 1 base removed from V and 10 bases from J, the gap between germline ends came to 15 bases. CDR3 DNA sequence: TGTGCCAGCAGCTTGACAGGGAGTTCAAACCAGTACTTC. It yields the protein CASSLTGSSNQYF.

The chain joins TRBV5-1 to TRBJ1-3; D ambiguous. The CDR3 spans 15 residues. The germline gives CDR1 SGHRS, CDR2 YFSETQ. V lost 3 bases, J lost 0 bases, and 10 bases lay in between. The chain's CDR3 is CASSYGESSGNTIYF. CDR3 nucleotides: TGCGCCAGCAGCTACGGAGAGAGCTCTGGAAACACCATATATTTT.

The chain carries TRBV6-6 and TRBJ2-2; D uncertain. Germline V gene lookup returns CDR1 MNHNY and CDR2 SVGAGI (reference sequence). The CDR3 is made up of 14 amino acids. The germline V and J ends were trimmed by 2 bases and 2 bases, with 6 bases remaining between them. In DNA, the CDR3 is TGTGCCAGCAGTTACCCTCGAAACACCGGGGAGCTGTTTTTT. The encoded protein is CASSYPRNTGELFF.

The V gene is TRBV24-1, the J gene TRBJ1-2; a possible D gene is TRBD1 (5 bases). Germline CDR1 and CDR2: KGHDR and SFDVKD. V was shortened by 4 bases and J by 5 bases, with 19 bases between the two germline ends. CDR3 length: 16 amino acids. CDR3 coding DNA: TGTGCCACCAGTGACCCCACGGGGCCTAGAGGTTATGGCTACACCTTC. Residues: CATSDPTGPRGYGYTF.

The genes are TRBV5-4 and TRBJ1-1; no definite D call. The CDR3 extends over 13 amino acids. The germline V gene encodes CDR1 SGHNT and CDR2 YYREEE (reference sequence). Trimming cost V 4 bases and J 1 base, with 8 bases left between them. DNA for the CDR3: TGTGCCAGCAGCCCCTCCCAGAACACTGAAGCTTTCTTT. Translation: CASSPSQNTEAFF.

The genes are TRBV7-2 and TRBJ2-1; D ambiguous. V dropped 7 bases and J dropped 7 bases, with 8 bases sitting between them. The CDR3 runs to 11 residues. Germline CDR1 and CDR2: SGHTA and FQGNSA. The chain's CDR3 is CASTPGNEQFF. Here the CDR3 DNA reads TGTGCCAGCACCCCGGGTAATGAGCAGTTCTTC.

The chain joins TRBV19 to TRBJ2-5, with D unresolved. CDR1 is LNHDA and CDR2 is SQIVND in the germline V gene (reference sequence). V was pared by 6 bases and J by 1 base, with 6 bases between. The CDR3 contains 12 residues. The DNA for the CDR3 is TGTGCCAGTAGAGACGTCCAAGAGACCCAGTACTTC. Translated: CASRDVQETQYF.

The rearrangement joins TRBV7-9 to TRBJ2-1; perhaps TRBD2 as D (6 bases). V was pared by 0 bases and J by 6 bases, with 15 bases between. Germline V gives CDR1 SEHNR, CDR2 FQNEAQ (reference sequence). There are 16 residues in the CDR3. CDR3: CASSLAGTGAGNEQFF. CDR3 nucleotides: TGTGCCAGCAGCTTAGCCGGCACGGGAGCGGGCAATGAGCAGTTCTTC.

V and J are TRBV2 and TRBJ2-2; D unclear. This CDR3 comprises 17 residues. The V gene's germline CDR1 is SNHLY and CDR2 FYNNEI. V was trimmed by 0 bases and J by 3 bases, leaving 14 bases between them. The CDR3 region is CASSEAPPWTYTGELFF. CDR3 DNA: TGTGCCAGCAGTGAAGCCCCCCCTTGGACCTACACCGGGGAGCTGTTTTTT.

The chain is built from TRBV12-3 or TRBV12-4 and TRBJ2-2; D possibly corresponds to TRBD2 (6 bases). V lost 7 bases and J lost 6, with 9 bases in between. CDR3 length equals 12 residues. The DNA for the CDR3 is TGTGCCAGCAAAACGGGAGCCGGGGAGCTGTTTTTT. Translating it yields CASKTGAGELFF.

The chain recombines TRBV5-1 with TRBJ1-4; TRBD1 aligns across 7 bases. Germline lookup yields CDR1 SGHRS and CDR2 YFSETQ. CDR3 length: 15 residues. The V gene end was trimmed by 4 bases and the J gene end by 3 bases; junction bases not matched to a gene: 6. In nucleotides, the CDR3 is TGCGCCAGCAGCACCGACAGGGCCGCTAATGAAAAACTGTTTTTT. Encoded protein: CASSTDRAANEKLFF.

The chain links TRBV4-3 to TRBJ1-3; D not certain. This CDR3 contains 13 residues. Trimming pared 4 bases from V and 4 bases from J, leaving 8 bases between. Germline V gene data show CDR1 as LGHNA and CDR2 as YSLEER. The CDR3 loop is CASSLSRGNTIYF. DNA for the CDR3: TGCGCCAGCAGCCTCTCCAGGGGAAACACCATATATTTT.

The V and J genes are TRBV7-2 and TRBJ2-5, with 11 bases that match TRBD2. Germline loops: CDR1 SGHTA, CDR2 FQGNSA. Trimming cost V 1 base and J 3 bases; bases outside gene matches: 4. This CDR3 has 16 amino acids. The CDR3 nucleotides are TGTGCCAGCAGCTTAGAAGTTAGCGGGAGGGAAGAGACCCAGTACTTC. Amino acids: CASSLEVSGREETQYF.

This clone was counted a few times. The gene calls are TRBV5-4 and TRBJ1-3; maybe TRBD1 (6 bases). The CDR3 totals 15 residues. In germline, CDR1 is SGHNT, CDR2 YYREEE (reference sequence). Between the trimmed V and J ends, which lost 4 bases and 0 bases, there was a span of 11 bases. As DNA, the CDR3 is TGTGCCAGCAGCCAGGGGAGCCTCTCTGGAAACACCATATATTTT. It encodes CASSQGSLSGNTIYF.

The chain couples TRBV5-1 to TRBJ2-2; tentative D call: TRBD1 (5 bases). Germline V CDR1 and CDR2: SGHRS, YFSETQ. V lost 5 bases, J lost 6 bases, and 11 bases lay in between. This CDR3 is built from 13 residues. CDR3 DNA: TGCGCCAGCAGTTCCAGGGATCCCGGGGAGCTGTTTTTT. Encoded protein: CASSSRDPGELFF.

The J gene is TRBJ2-6, the V gene TRBV18, with D unresolved. Germline lookup yields CDR1 KGHSH and CDR2 LQKENI. CDR3 length equals 14 residues. With 8 bases removed from V and 0 bases from J, the gap between germline ends came to 8 bases. The CDR3 nucleotides read TGTGCCAGCATCCCCCGCTCTGGGGCCAACGTCCTGACTTTC. As protein: CASIPRSGANVLTF. Variable domain in full (rest from reference TRBV18 and TRBJ2-6): NAGVMQNPRHLVRRRGQEARLRCSPMKGHSHVYWYRQLPEEGLKFMVYLQKENIIDESGMPKERFSAEFPKEGPSILRIQQVVRGDSAAYFCASIPRSGANVLTFGAGSRLTVL.

The gene calls are TRBV3-1 (or the pseudogene TRBV3-2) and TRBJ2-7; D unclear. The CDR3 spans 13 residues. The V end lost 6 bases, the J end lost 3 bases, and 12 bases lay between the germline ends. The germline V gene encodes CDR1 LGHDT and CDR2 YNNKEL (reference sequence). The CDR3, as DNA: TGTGCCAGCAGTCTTAGACAAGACTACGAGCAGTACTTC. Encoded protein: CASSLRQDYEQYF.

J is TRBJ2-7 and V is TRBV3-1 (or the pseudogene TRBV3-2); D remains ambiguous. V lost 4 bases and J lost 3, with 10 bases in between. The germline CDR1 and CDR2 sequences are LGHDT and YNNKEL (reference sequence). The CDR3 loop spans 13 amino acids. Here the CDR3 reads CASSRQRNYEQYF. CDR3 nucleotides: TGTGCCAGCAGCCGGCAGCGCAACTACGAGCAGTACTTC.